This T cell receptor (beta chain) is drawn from a study of shared clonotypes between healthy human individuals. Each of the donors was a healthy adult who was HIV-negative and had not had a recent acute infection or vaccination. The donors were all Caucasian adults (living in Nashville, Tennessee). Each subset's genomic DNA was shared equally among a number of immunoSEQ plates. Per the original data handling: ImmunoSEQ junction-only sequences lacked quality scores, so their filtering differed. Generated by immunoSEQ multiplex PCR, the TCRdb table keeps only in-frame clones and is missing some. V, J and clone size derive from that table, while D and trimming were established from the DNA sequence. The table has about 480,000 clones, 79% seen once; the top ten hold approximately 12%. The TCR was taken from a woman between 40 and 55 years old in good health. Some clones in this sample may be carry-over from other donors' samples. Sequences were obtained from PBMCs.

The CDR3 loop is CSVEGLAGSSTDTQYF. The CDR3 nucleotides read TGCAGCGTTGAAGGACTAGCGGGTTCTAGCACAGATACGCAGTATTTT. This chain joins TRBV29-1 and TRBJ2-3, with TRBD2 identical over 10 bases. The germline CDR1 and CDR2 sequences are SQVTM and ANQGSEA. V shed 1 base and J 0 bases; nucleotides not matched to a gene: 4. The CDR3 is 16 residues long.